This T cell receptor beta chain was recovered during a study of radiotherapy plus CTLA-4 blockade in lung cancer. Looked up from germline, CDR1 is SGDLS and CDR2 is YYNGEE. The CDR3 covers 13 residues. V lost 4 bases to trimming and J lost 7 bases, with 14 bases between them. Notes on the study in general: TCR clones originating in tumors grew in number in blood after radiotherapy plus ipilimumab.

Details on this clone: Its antigen is undetermined.

Sequenced by immunoSEQ multiplex PCR; TCRdb stores in-frame clones only, minus some. The data contain 75,000 or so clones, around 80% of them singletons. The rearrangement links TRBV9 to TRBJ1-2; D is unclear. Material: peripheral blood, obtained from a patient treated with radiotherapy plus ipilimumab. The receptor comes from a human donor with non-small cell lung cancer who had a complete response to radiotherapy plus ipilimumab. CDR3: CASSLGIASGYTF. CDR3 DNA: TGTGCCAGCAGCCTGGGGATCGCTAGTGGCTACACCTTC.